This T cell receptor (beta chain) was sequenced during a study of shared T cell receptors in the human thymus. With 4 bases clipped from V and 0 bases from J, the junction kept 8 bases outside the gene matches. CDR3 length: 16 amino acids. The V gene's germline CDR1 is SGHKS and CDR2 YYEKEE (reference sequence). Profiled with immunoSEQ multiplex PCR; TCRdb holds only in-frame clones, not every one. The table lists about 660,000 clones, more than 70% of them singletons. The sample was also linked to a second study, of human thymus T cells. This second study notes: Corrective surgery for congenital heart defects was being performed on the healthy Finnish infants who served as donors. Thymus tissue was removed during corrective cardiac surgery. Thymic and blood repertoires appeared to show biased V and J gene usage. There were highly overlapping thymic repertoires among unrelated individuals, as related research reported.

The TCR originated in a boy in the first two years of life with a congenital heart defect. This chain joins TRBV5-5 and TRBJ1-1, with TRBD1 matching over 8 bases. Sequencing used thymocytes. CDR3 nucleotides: TGTGCCAGCAGCGTCGACAGGGGAGGCGTGAACACTGAAGCTTTCTTT. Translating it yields CASSVDRGGVNTEAFF. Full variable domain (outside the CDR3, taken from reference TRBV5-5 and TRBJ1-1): DAGVTQSPTHLIKTRGQQVTLRCSPISGHKSVSWYQQVLGQGPQFIFQYYEKEERGRGNFPDRFSARQFPNYSSELNVNALLLGDSALYLCASSVDRGGVNTEAFFGQGTRLTVV.